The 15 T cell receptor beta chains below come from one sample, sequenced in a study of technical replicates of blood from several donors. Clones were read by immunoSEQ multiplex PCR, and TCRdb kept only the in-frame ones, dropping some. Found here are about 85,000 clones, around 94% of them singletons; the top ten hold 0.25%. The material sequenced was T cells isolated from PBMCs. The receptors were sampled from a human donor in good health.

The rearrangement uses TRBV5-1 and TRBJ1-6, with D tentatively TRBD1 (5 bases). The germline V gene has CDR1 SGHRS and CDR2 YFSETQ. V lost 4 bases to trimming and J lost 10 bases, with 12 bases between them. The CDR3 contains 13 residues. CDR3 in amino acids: CASSTLQASPLHF. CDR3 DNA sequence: TGCGCCAGCAGCACGCTACAGGCCTCACCCCTCCACTTT.

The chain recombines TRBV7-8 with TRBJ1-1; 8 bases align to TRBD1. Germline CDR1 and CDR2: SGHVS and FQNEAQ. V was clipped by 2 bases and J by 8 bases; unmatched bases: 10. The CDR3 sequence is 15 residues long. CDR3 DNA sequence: TGTGCCAGCAGCTTATTAATCTTTGGACAGGGCGAAGCTTTCTTT. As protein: CASSLLIFGQGEAFF.

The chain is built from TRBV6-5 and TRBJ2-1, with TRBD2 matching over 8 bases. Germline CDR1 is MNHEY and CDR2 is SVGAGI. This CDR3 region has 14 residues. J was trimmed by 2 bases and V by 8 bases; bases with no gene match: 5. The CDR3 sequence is CASGVAGPYNEQFF. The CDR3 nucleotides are TGTGCCAGCGGCGTAGCGGGACCCTACAATGAGCAGTTCTTC.

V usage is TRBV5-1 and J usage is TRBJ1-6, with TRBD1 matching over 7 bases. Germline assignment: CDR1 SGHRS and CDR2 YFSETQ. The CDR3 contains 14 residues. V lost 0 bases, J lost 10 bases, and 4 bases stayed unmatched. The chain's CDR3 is CASSLGTGDSPLHF. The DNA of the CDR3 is TGCGCCAGCAGCTTGGGGACAGGCGACTCACCCCTCCACTTT.

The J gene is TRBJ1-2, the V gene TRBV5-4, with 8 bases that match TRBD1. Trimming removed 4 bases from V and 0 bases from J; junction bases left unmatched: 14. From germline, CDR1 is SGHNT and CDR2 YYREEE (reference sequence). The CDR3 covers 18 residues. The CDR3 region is CASSQFHGTGVPNYGYTF. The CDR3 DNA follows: TGTGCCAGCAGCCAGTTCCACGGGACAGGCGTCCCTAACTATGGCTACACCTTC.

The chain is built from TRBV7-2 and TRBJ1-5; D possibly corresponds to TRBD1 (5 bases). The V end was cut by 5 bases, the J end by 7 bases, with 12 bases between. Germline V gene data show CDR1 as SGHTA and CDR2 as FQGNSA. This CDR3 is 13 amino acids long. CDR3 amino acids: CASSPWGVQPQHF. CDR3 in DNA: TGTGCCAGCAGCCCTTGGGGGGTCCAGCCCCAGCATTTT. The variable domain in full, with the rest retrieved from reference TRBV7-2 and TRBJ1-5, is GAGVSQSPSNKVTEKGKDVELRCDPISGHTALYWYRQSLGQGLEFLIYFQGNSAPDKSGLPSDRFSAERTGGSVSTLTIQRTQQEDSAVYLCASSPWGVQPQHFGDGTRLSIL.

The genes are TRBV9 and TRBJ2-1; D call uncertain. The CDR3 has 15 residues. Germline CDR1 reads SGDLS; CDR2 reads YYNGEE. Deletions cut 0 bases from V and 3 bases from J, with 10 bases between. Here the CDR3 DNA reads TGTGCCAGCAGCGTAGGGGCACTTGGCTACAATGAGCAGTTCTTC. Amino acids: CASSVGALGYNEQFF.

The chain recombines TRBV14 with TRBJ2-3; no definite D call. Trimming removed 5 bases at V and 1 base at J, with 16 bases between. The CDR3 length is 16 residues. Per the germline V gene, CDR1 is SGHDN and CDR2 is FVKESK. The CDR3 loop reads CASSYVVGAGTDTQYF. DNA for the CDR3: TGTGCCAGCAGCTACGTTGTAGGAGCCGGCACAGATACGCAGTATTTT.

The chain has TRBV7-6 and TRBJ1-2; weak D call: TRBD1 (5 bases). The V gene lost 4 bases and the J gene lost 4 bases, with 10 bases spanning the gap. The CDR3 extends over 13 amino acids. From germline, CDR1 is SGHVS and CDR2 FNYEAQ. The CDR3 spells CASSSKGPYGYTF. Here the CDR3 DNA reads TGTGCCAGCAGCTCCAAGGGGCCCTATGGCTACACCTTC.

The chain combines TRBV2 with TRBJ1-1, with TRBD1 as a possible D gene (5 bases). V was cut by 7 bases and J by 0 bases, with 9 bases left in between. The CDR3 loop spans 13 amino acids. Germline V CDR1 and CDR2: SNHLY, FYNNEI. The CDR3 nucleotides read TGTGCCAGCACCAGGACACTGAACACTGAAGCTTTCTTT. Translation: CASTRTLNTEAFF.

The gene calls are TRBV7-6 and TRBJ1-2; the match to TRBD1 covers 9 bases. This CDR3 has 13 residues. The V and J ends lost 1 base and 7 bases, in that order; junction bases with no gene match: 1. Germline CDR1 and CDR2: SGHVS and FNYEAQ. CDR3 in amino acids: CASSLETGGGYTF. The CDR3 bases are TGTGCCAGCAGCTTAGAGACAGGGGGTGGCTACACCTTC.

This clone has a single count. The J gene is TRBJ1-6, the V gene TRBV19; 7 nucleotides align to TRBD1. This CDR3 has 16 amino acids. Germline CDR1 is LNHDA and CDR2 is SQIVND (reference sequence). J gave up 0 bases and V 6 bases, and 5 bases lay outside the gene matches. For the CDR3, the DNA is TGTGCCAGTAGCCGGGACAGTAGCTCCTATAATTCACCCCTCCACTTT. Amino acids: CASSRDSSSYNSPLHF.

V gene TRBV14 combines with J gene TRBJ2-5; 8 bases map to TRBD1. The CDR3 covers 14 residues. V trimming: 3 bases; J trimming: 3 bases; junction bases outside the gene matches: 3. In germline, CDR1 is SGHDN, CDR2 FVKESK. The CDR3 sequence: CASSQVDREETQYF. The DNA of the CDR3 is TGTGCCAGCAGCCAGGTGGACAGGGAAGAGACCCAGTACTTC.

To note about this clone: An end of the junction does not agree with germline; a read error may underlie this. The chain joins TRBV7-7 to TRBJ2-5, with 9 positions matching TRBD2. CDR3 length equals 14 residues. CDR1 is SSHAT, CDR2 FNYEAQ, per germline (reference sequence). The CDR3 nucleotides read TGTGCTAGCAGCGGGGGGATGGGGGGAGAGACCCAGTACTTC. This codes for CASSGGMGGETQYF. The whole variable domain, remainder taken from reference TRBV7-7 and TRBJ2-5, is GAGVSQSPRYKVTKRGQDVTLRCDPISSHATLYWYQQALGQGPEFLTYFNYEAQPDKSGLPSDRFSAERPEGSISTLTIQRTEQRDSAMYRCASSGGMGGETQYFGPGTRLLVL.

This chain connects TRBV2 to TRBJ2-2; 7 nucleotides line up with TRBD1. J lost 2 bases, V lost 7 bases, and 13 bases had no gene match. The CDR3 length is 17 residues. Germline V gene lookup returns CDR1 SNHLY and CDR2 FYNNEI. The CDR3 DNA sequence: TGTGCCAGCAAAGGGTACAGGGGACAGACAAACACCGGGGAGCTGTTTTTT. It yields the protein CASKGYRGQTNTGELFF.